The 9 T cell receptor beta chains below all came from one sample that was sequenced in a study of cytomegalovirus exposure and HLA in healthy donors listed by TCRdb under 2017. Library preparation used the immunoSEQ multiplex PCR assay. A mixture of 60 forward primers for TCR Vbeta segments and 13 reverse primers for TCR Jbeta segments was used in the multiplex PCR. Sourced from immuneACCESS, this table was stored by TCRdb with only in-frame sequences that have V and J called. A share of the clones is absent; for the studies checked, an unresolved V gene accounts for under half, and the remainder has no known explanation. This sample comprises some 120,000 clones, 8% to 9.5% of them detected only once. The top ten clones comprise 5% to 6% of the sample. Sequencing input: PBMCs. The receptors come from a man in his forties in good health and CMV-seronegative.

The CDR3, as DNA: TGTGCCAGCAGCCTAGACAGGAACACTGAAGCTTTCTTT. It translates to CASSLDRNTEAFF. This chain connects TRBV5-6 to TRBJ1-1; possibly TRBD1 for D (5 bases). The CDR3 sequence is 13 residues long. Trimming pared 4 bases from V and 1 base from J, leaving 8 bases between. The germline V gene encodes CDR1 SGHDT and CDR2 YYEEEE.

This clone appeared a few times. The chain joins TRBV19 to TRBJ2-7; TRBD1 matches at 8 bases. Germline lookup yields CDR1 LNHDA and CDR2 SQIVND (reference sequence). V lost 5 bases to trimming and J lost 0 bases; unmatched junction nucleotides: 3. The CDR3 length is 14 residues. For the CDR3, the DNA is TGTGCCAGTAGTCGGACAGGGAGCTCCTACGAGCAGTACTTC. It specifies CASSRTGSSYEQYF.

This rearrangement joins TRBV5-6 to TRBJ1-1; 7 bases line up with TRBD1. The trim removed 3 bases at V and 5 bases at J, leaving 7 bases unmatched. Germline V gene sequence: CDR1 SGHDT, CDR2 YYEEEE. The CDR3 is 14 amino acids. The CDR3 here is CASSSTTGRTEAFF. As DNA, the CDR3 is TGTGCCAGCAGCTCAACGACAGGGAGAACTGAAGCTTTCTTT.

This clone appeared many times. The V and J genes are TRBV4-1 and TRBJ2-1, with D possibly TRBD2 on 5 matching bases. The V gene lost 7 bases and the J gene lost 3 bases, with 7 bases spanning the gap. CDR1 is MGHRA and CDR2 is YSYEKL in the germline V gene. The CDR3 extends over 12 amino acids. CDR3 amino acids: CASTRDYNEQFF. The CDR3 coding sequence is TGCGCCAGCACCCGGGACTACAATGAGCAGTTCTTC.

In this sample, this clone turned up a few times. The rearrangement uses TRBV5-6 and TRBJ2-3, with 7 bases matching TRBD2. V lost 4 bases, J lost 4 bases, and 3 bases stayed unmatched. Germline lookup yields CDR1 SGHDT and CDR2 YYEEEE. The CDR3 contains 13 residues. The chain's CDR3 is CASSRAGADTQYF. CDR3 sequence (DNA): TGTGCCAGCAGCAGGGCGGGGGCAGATACGCAGTATTTT.

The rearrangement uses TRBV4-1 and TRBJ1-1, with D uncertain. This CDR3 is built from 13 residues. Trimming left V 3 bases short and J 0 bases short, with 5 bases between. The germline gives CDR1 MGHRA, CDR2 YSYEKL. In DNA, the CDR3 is TGCGCCAGCAGCCAGGCTGTGAACACTGAAGCTTTCTTT. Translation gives CASSQAVNTEAFF.

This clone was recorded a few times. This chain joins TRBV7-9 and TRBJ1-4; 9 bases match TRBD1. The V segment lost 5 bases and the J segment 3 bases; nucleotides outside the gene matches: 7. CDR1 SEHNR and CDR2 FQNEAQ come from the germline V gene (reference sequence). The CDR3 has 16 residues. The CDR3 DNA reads TGTGCCAGCAGCGCTGTATACAGGGGGCCTAATGAAAAACTGTTTTTT. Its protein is CASSAVYRGPNEKLFF.

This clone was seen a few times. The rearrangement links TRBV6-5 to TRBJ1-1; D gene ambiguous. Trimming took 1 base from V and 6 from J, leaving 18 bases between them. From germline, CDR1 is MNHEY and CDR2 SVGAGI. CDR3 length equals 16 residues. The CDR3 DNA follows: TGTGCCAGCAGTTACTTGGCCCAAGATCTAGAGCCTGAAGCTTTCTTT. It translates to CASSYLAQDLEPEAFF.

CDR3 DNA: TGTGCCACCAGCCGCCGGGACAGGAACACTGAAGCTTTCTTT. The encoded protein is CATSRRDRNTEAFF. The chain joins TRBV15 to TRBJ1-1, with 7 bases fitting TRBD1. There are 14 residues in the CDR3. Trimming cost V 5 bases and J 1 base; bases outside gene matches: 4. CDR1 is LNHNV and CDR2 is YYDKDF in the germline V gene (reference sequence).